The 20 T cell receptor beta chains presented below share a single source sample, sequenced in a study of blood T cells in healthy people across ages. PCR was performed a second time for about 7 to 11 cycles using a sample-barcoded 5' primer and a J-beta primer mix. One entry per CDR3 protein results from TCRdb running MiXCR on the 5' RACE reads. The sample shows under 1,100,000 distinct CDR3 sequences, about 23% of them seen only once. These sequences were also reported in another study, on T cells of mothers and their children.

The sample comprised blood. The source is a girl aged 2 to 10 in good health.

This clonotype has more than one count but fewer than ten. J is TRBJ1-5 and V is TRBV7-9, with D hard to call. Trimming took 0 bases from V and 10 from J, leaving 7 bases between them. From germline, CDR1 is SEHNR and CDR2 FQNEAQ (reference sequence). This CDR3 region has 12 residues. The chain's CDR3 is CASSLAVPPQHF. CDR3 DNA: TGTGCCAGCAGCTTAGCGGTGCCCCCCCAGCATTTT.

This clonotype has more than one count but fewer than ten. The chain couples TRBV3-1 to TRBJ2-3; D ambiguous. V dropped 4 bases and J dropped 1 base, with 6 bases sitting between them. The CDR3 length is 13 residues. Germline V lookup: CDR1 LGHDT, CDR2 YNNKEL (reference sequence). In DNA form, the CDR3 reads TGTGCCAGCAGCCGCGTAGGCACAGATACGCAGTATTTT. Protein sequence: CASSRVGTDTQYF.

The chain carries TRBV27 and TRBJ2-5, with 7 bases identical to TRBD1. The CDR3 is 14 amino acids. Germline V gives CDR1 MNHEY, CDR2 SMNVEV (reference sequence). The junction had 7 bases not matched to a gene; V was cut back by 5 bases and J by 4 bases. CDR3 in DNA: TGTGCCAGCAGTACAGGGGTGGGCGGAGAGACCCAGTACTTC. It translates to CASSTGVGGETQYF.

A few counts support this clonotype. V is TRBV27 and J is TRBJ1-2; possible D gene TRBD1, 5 bases. Germline V gene lookup returns CDR1 MNHEY and CDR2 SMNVEV (reference sequence). Trimming took 8 bases from V and 7 from J, leaving 11 bases between them. There are 11 residues in the CDR3. CDR3 in amino acids: CASGSGFGYTF. The CDR3 region has the DNA TGTGCCAGCGGTTCAGGGTTTGGCTACACCTTC.

A single count supports this clonotype. The V call is TRBV27, the J call TRBJ1-2, with 7 bases that match TRBD1. This CDR3 contains 14 residues. The germline CDR1 and CDR2 sequences are MNHEY and SMNVEV (reference sequence). Trimming took 5 bases from V and 7 from J; bases not matched to a gene: 10. Written as DNA, the CDR3 is TGTGCCAGCAGTCTTCAACAGGGGTCGGCTGGCTACACCTTC. This encodes CASSLQQGSAGYTF.

This chain joins TRBV7-2 and TRBJ2-3, with 7 bases fitting TRBD2. The CDR3 loop spans 15 amino acids. CDR1 and CDR2 (germline): SGHTA, FQGNSA. Trimming removed 1 base from V and 4 bases from J; junction bases left unmatched: 5. The CDR3 nucleotides read TGTGCCAGCAGCTTAGACGTGGGAGGGGCAGATACGCAGTATTTT. Translated: CASSLDVGGADTQYF.

V usage is TRBV29-1 and J usage is TRBJ1-1, with a possible D match to TRBD1 (6 bases). Germline V CDR1 and CDR2: SQVTM, ANQGSEA. Trimming left V 4 bases short and J 0 bases short, with 12 bases between. The CDR3 contains 14 residues. CDR3 nucleotides: TGCAGCGTTGTGAGGGGGGCGGTGAACACTGAAGCTTTCTTT. Encoded protein: CSVVRGAVNTEAFF.

On this clonotype: One end of the junction varies from germline; a read error may be responsible. The gene calls are TRBV2 and TRBJ1-4; D gene unclear. Germline V gene data show CDR1 as SNHLY and CDR2 as FYNNEI. The length of the CDR3 is 12 residues. The CDR3 bases are TGTGCCATCAGTGAAGTTCGTGAAAAACTGTTTTTT. Translated, it gives CAISEVREKLFF.

The chain employs TRBV5-1 and TRBJ1-1; weak D call: TRBD1 (5 bases). CDR3 size: 15 residues. The germline gives CDR1 SGHRS, CDR2 YFSETQ. Trimming took 0 bases from V and 5 from J, leaving 14 bases between them. The CDR3, as DNA: TGCGCCAGCAGCTTGGCCTGGGGGAGACGGACTGAAGCTTTCTTT. Protein: CASSLAWGRRTEAFF.

The chain joins TRBV6-1 to TRBJ2-5; 7 positions match TRBD1. The better agreement between TRBJ2-1 and the DNA end casts doubt on the J call. This CDR3 comprises 13 residues. CDR1 MNHNS and CDR2 SASEGT come from the germline V gene. CDR3 coding DNA: TGTGCCAGCAGCCCGGGACAGAAGGTTGAGCAGTTCTTC. Translation gives CASSPGQKVEQFF.

V usage is TRBV24-1 and J usage is TRBJ2-3, with TRBD2 as a possible D gene (5 bases). Trimming took off 3 bases at V and 0 bases at J, with 12 bases between the two ends. Germline V gene sequence: CDR1 KGHDR, CDR2 SFDVKD. The CDR3 is 16 amino acids. The CDR3 spells CATSDKEAVSTDTQYF. The CDR3 nucleotides are TGTGCCACCAGTGATAAGGAAGCGGTAAGCACAGATACGCAGTATTTT.

The sample holds a few counts of this clonotype. The chain links TRBV5-1 to TRBJ2-2; D gene unclear. Germline V lookup: CDR1 SGHRS, CDR2 YFSETQ. The CDR3 contains 14 residues. The germline V and J ends were trimmed by 3 bases and 5 bases, with 11 bases remaining between them. CDR3: CASSYGPLTGELFF. The CDR3 nucleotides read TGCGCCAGCAGCTACGGGCCTCTGACCGGGGAGCTGTTTTTT.

The rearrangement links TRBV29-1 to TRBJ2-7, with 7 bases lining up with TRBD2. The length of the CDR3 is 17 residues. V dropped 0 bases and J dropped 0; count of bases not matched to a gene: 11. Germline V lookup: CDR1 SQVTM, CDR2 ANQGSEA. CDR3 sequence (DNA): TGCAGCGTTGAAGAAGGAGCGGGGCCCTCCGCCTCCTACGAGCAGTACTTC. Translated, it gives CSVEEGAGPSASYEQYF.

The CDR3 bases are TGTGCCAGCATGACAAGCGTGTTGGGCCTCACAGATACGCAGTATTTT. It translates to CASMTSVLGLTDTQYF. The rearrangement links TRBV28 to TRBJ2-3; D is undetermined. The CDR3 is 16 amino acids. Trimming stripped 7 bases from V and 2 bases from J, with 19 bases between. Germline lookup yields CDR1 MDHEN and CDR2 SYDVKM.

The chain carries TRBV12-3 or TRBV12-4 and TRBJ2-3; possibly TRBD1 or TRBD2 for D (6 bases each). The CDR3 loop spans 15 amino acids. The germline V and J ends were trimmed by 4 bases and 6 bases, with 17 bases remaining between them. CDR3 residues: CASSYEQGGLDTQYF. The CDR3 nucleotides are TGTGCCAGCAGTTACGAACAGGGAGGATTGGATACGCAGTATTTT.

J is TRBJ2-7 and V is TRBV28; 11 nucleotides line up with TRBD1. The length of the CDR3 is 16 residues. Germline V CDR1 and CDR2: MDHEN, SYDVKM. Losses at the gene ends were 2 bases for V and 4 bases for J; bases not matched to a gene: 7. For the CDR3, the DNA is TGTGCCAGCAGTTTAACCGGGACAGGGGGGACGTACGAGCAGTACTTC. It specifies CASSLTGTGGTYEQYF. Full variable domain (missing parts from reference TRBV28 and TRBJ2-7): DVKVTQSSRYLVKRTGEKVFLECVQDMDHENMFWYRQDPGLGLRLIYFSYDVKMKEKGDIPEGYSVSREKKERFSLILESASTNQTSMYLCASSLTGTGGTYEQYFGPGTRLTVT.

The chain carries TRBV4-1 and TRBJ2-7; D gene ambiguous. This CDR3 is built from 14 residues. Germline CDR1 is MGHRA and CDR2 is YSYEKL. Trimming took off 2 bases at V and 6 bases at J, with 14 bases between the two ends. CDR3 protein: CASSQYNLASEQYF. Written as DNA, the CDR3 is TGCGCCAGCAGCCAATACAACCTCGCGTCCGAGCAGTACTTC.

The sample holds a few counts of this clonotype. This chain joins TRBV4-1 and TRBJ2-6; D may be TRBD1 (5 bases). The CDR3 spans 18 residues. Germline CDR1 MGHRA, CDR2 YSYEKL. V lost 1 base to trimming and J lost 0 bases, with 13 bases between them. The DNA for the CDR3 is TGCGCCAGCAGCCAAGGAGTTGCAGGGCTCTCTGGGGCCAACGTCCTGACTTTC. Translating it yields CASSQGVAGLSGANVLTF.

There are a few counts of this clonotype. J is TRBJ2-4 and V is TRBV3-1, with 8 bases identical to TRBD2. CDR1 LGHDT and CDR2 YNNKEL come from the germline V gene (reference sequence). This CDR3 contains 19 residues. V shed 0 bases, J shed 0 bases, and the junction held 10 bases outside the gene matches. The CDR3 region is CASSQDGSSSGLAKNIQYF. CDR3 DNA sequence: TGTGCCAGCAGCCAAGATGGGTCATCTAGCGGGCTAGCCAAAAACATTCAGTACTTC. Combining the CDR3 with reference TRBV3-1 and TRBJ2-4 gives the whole variable domain DTAVSQTPKYLVTQMGNDKSIKCEQNLGHDTMYWYKQDSKKFLKIMFSYNNKELIINETVPNRFSPKSPDKAHLNLHINSLELGDSAVYFCASSQDGSSSGLAKNIQYFGAGTRLSVL.

This clonotype was seen a handful of times. The chain links TRBV7-9 to TRBJ1-6; TRBD1 matches at 8 bases. Germline V gives CDR1 SEHNR, CDR2 FQNEAQ (reference sequence). The CDR3 is 15 residues long. J gave up 10 bases and V 5 bases, and 10 bases lay outside the gene matches. CDR3 in DNA: TGTGCCAGCAGCCCACAGGGGGAAGTGGGGTCACCCCTCCACTTT. Translated, it gives CASSPQGEVGSPLHF.